This passage covers 7 T cell receptor beta chains from one sample sequenced in a study of beta chain features in type 1 diabetes. Of the isolated RNA, all was reverse transcribed, and so the sequenced material was expressed TCRB transcripts. Method: immunoSEQ multiplex PCR; TCRdb's copy keeps in-frame clones and lacks some. The sample includes over 120,000 clones, about 9.4% of them seen just once. Sequenced input: naive CD4+ T cells from blood. These receptors originate from a man younger than 35 in good health.

This clone was counted only a few times. The rearrangement uses TRBV19 and TRBJ1-5, with D possibly TRBD1 on 5 matching bases. The germline V gene encodes CDR1 LNHDA and CDR2 SQIVND (reference sequence). This CDR3 spans 15 amino acids. V was clipped by 5 bases and J by 5 bases, with 16 bases between them. The CDR3 is CASSGGVVPYQPQHF. The CDR3 nucleotides are TGTGCCAGTAGTGGGGGGGTTGTTCCTTATCAGCCCCAGCATTTT.

The chain couples TRBV7-2 to TRBJ2-6; D gene unclear. The CDR3 has 13 amino acids. V lost 2 bases, J lost 8 bases, and 7 bases lay in between. Germline CDR1 is SGHTA and CDR2 is FQGNSA. CDR3 residues: CASSLTSPNVLTF. The DNA for the CDR3 is TGTGCCAGCAGCTTAACTTCCCCCAACGTCCTGACTTTC.

The chain joins TRBV30 to TRBJ1-1, with D uncertain. Deletions cut 0 bases from V and 1 base from J, with 12 bases between. Germline CDR1 is GTSNPN and CDR2 is SVGIG (reference sequence). This CDR3 is built from 15 residues. The CDR3 nucleotides read TGTGCCTGGAGTGTAGAGGCCAGCCGGAACACTGAAGCTTTCTTT. Amino acid sequence: CAWSVEASRNTEAFF.

The rearrangement links TRBV5-1 to TRBJ2-5, with TRBD2 matching over 9 bases. Germline V lookup: CDR1 SGHRS, CDR2 YFSETQ. The V segment lost 0 bases and the J segment 4 bases; nucleotides outside the gene matches: 7. The CDR3 runs 16 residues. In DNA, the CDR3 is TGCGCCAGCAGCTTGGTATCGCGGGGGGGCCGAGAGACCCAGTACTTC. Translating it yields CASSLVSRGGRETQYF.

A few counts support this clone. This sequence joins TRBV5-6 and TRBJ1-2; 9 bases fit TRBD1. Germline loops: CDR1 SGHDT, CDR2 YYEEEE. The CDR3 spans 13 residues. Losses at the gene ends were 4 bases for V and 7 bases for J; bases not matched to a gene: 5. The chain's CDR3 is CASSGLTGGGYTF. CDR3 bases: TGTGCCAGCAGCGGCCTGACAGGGGGTGGCTACACCTTC. The complete variable domain, with remaining parts taken from reference TRBV5-6 and TRBJ1-2, reads DAGVTQSPTHLIKTRGQQVTLRCSPKSGHDTVSWYQQALGQGPQFIFQYYEEEERQRGNFPDRFSGHQFPNYSSELNVNALLLGDSALYLCASSGLTGGGYTFGSGTRLTVV.

This sequence joins TRBV5-1 and TRBJ2-5, with TRBD2 identical over 13 bases. The CDR3 covers 18 residues. Germline CDR1 reads SGHRS; CDR2 reads YFSETQ. The trim removed 4 bases at V and 1 base at J, leaving 10 bases unmatched. DNA of the CDR3: TGCGCCAGCAGCCCCAGACTAGCGGGGGGCTACACCCAAGAGACCCAGTACTTC. As protein: CASSPRLAGGYTQETQYF.

This clone was detected only a few times. The V and J genes are TRBV7-2 and TRBJ2-7; a weak D match, TRBD1 (5 bases). V was cut by 3 bases and J by 3 bases, with 12 bases left in between. CDR3 length: 14 residues. Germline V gene sequence: CDR1 SGHTA, CDR2 FQGNSA. CDR3 sequence (DNA): TGTGCCAGCAGCTTTAATCCAGGGCTCTACGAGCAGTACTTC. It translates to CASSFNPGLYEQYF.